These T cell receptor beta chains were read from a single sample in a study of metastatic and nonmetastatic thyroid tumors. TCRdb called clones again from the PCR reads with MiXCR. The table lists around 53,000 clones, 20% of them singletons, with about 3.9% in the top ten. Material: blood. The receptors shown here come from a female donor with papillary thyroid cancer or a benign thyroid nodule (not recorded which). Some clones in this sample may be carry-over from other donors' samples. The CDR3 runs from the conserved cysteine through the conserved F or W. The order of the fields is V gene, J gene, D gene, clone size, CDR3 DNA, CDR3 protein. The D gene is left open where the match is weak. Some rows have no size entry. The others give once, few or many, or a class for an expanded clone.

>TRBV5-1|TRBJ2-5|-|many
TGCGCCAGCAGCTTGCCGTACCAAGAGACCCAGTACTTC
CASSLPYQETQYF
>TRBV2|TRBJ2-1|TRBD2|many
TGTGCCAGCAGTTCTAGCGGGTGGGATGAGCAGTTCTTC
CASSSSGWDEQFF
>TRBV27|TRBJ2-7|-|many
TGTGCCAGCAAGAGGAGGAGGGACAGAAACTCCTACGAGCAGTACTTC
CASKRRRDRNSYEQYF
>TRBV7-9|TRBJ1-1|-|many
TGTGCCAGCAGCCCCGACCTGAGAGGTGAAGCTTTCTTT
CASSPDLRGEAFF
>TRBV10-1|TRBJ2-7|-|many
TGCGCCAGCAGTGACCCGGGATCCCGACGCCCCTACGAGCAGTACTTC
CASSDPGSRRPYEQYF
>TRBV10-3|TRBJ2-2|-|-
TGTGCCATCAGTGAATTAGCCCACGCGAACACCAGGGAGCTGTTTTTT
CAISELAHANTRELFF
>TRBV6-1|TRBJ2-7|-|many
TGTGCCAGCAGTGAAGCGAGGAACGAGCAGTACTTC
CASSEARNEQYF
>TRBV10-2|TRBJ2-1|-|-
TGCGCCAGCATTAATAGCGGTATTGATAATGAGCAGTTCTTC
CASINSGIDNEQFF
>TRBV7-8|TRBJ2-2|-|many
TGTGCCAGCAGCTTAGCGCAGTTCACCGGGGAGCTGTTTTTT
CASSLAQFTGELFF
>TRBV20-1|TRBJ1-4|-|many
TGCAGTGCTCAACGAATGGACTCGGATCTGGTGGAACTGTTTTTT
CSAQRMDSDLVELFF
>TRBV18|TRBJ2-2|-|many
TGTGCCAGCTCACTAGCAAGCAGTGCCGGGGAGCTGTTTTTT
CASSLASSAGELFF
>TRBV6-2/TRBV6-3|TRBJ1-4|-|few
TGTGCCAGCAGTTACGGTCGAGTAGGAGGGGAAAAACTGTTTTTT
CASSYGRVGGEKLFF
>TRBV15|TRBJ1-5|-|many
TGTGCCACCAGCAGAGGGGTTAGCAATCAGCCCCAGCATTTT
CATSRGVSNQPQHF
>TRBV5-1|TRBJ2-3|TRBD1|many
TGCGCCAGCAGCTTACCCCGACAGGGGGCTTGGACAGATACGCAGTATTTT
CASSLPRQGAWTDTQYF
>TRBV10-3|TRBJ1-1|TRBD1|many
TGTGCCGCCAGAGGGACAGCTGGATCGAACACTGAAGCTTTCTTT
CAARGTAGSNTEAFF
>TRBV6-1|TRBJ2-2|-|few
TGTGCCAGCAGTGAAGGGCTAGCGCGTTTTTCCAACACCGTGGAGCTGTTTTTT
CASSEGLARFSNTVELFF
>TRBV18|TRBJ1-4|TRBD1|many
TGTGCCAGCTCAACCCCAGGACAGGCGGAAAAACTGTTTTTT
CASSTPGQAEKLFF
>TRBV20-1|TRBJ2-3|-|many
TGCAGTGCTAGATATGTGCCCACAGGTACGCAGTATTTT
CSARYVPTGTQYF
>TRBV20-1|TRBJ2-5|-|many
TGCAGTGCTAGGATGACGGAGACCCAGTACTTC
CSARMTETQYF
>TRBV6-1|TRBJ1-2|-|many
TGTGCCAGCACCACTAAGGGGAATTACTATGGCTACACCTTC
CASTTKGNYYGYTF
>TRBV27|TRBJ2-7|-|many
TGTGCCAGCAGTTTACTCCCCCCAAGACAGGCCCATGCCTACGAGCAGTACTTC
CASSLLPPRQAHAYEQYF
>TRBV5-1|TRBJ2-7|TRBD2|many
TGCGCCAGCAGCGGAGGACTAGCGGGAAACTACGAGCAGTACTTC
CASSGGLAGNYEQYF
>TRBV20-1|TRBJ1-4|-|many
TGCAGTGCTAGAGACCCGGGACCTCGTACCAAAAAACTGTTTTTT
CSARDPGPRTKKLFF
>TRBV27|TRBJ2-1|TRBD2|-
TGTGCCAGCAGTGGAATTGGACTAGCGGGAGGAAGCTATGAGCAGTTCTTC
CASSGIGLAGGSYEQFF
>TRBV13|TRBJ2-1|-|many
TGTGCCAGCAGCTTACGGGGGTACAATGAGCAGTTCTTC
CASSLRGYNEQFF
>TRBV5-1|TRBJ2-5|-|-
TGCGCCAGCAGCTTGGCTGTATCTGGGATAGAGATCCAGTACTTC
CASSLAVSGIEIQYF
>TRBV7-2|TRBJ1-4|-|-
TGTGCCAGCAGCTTAGAGGGTTTTCGTCGGGCGGAGGAAAAACTGTTTTTT
CASSLEGFRRAEEKLFF
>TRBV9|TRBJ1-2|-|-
TGTGCCAGCAGCGTAGGGGCAGGGGTGGATGGCTACACCTTC
CASSVGAGVDGYTF
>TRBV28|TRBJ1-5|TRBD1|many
TGTGCCAGCAGTTTTATGGATATCGCAGGGGGTCTTCAGCCCCAGCATTTT
CASSFMDIAGGLQPQHF
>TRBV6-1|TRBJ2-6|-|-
TGTGCCAGCAAGGAACAGGCGTTCTCTGGGGCCAACGTCCTGACTTTC
CASKEQAFSGANVLTF
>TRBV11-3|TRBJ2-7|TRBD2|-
TGTGCTAGCAGCTTAGGATTCGGGCCGGCTAGCGGGATTGCTCGTGACGAGCAGTACTTC
CASSLGFGPASGIARDEQYF
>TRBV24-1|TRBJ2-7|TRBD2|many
TGTGCCACCCCACGGGGGGGGGACAACCCCTACGAGCAGTACTTC
CATPRGGDNPYEQYF
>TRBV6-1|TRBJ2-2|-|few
TGTGCCAGCGTCTACGGGGGGCAGAACACCGGGGAGATGTTTTTT
CASVYGGQNTGEMFF
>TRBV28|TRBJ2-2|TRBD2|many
TGTGCCAGCAGTTTATACGAGGGGCGGGAGGTCGGGGAGCTGTTTTTT
CASSLYEGREVGELFF
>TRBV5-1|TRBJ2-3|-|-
TGCGCCAGCAGCCCTACATGTGTGAGCACAGATACGCAGTATTTT
CASSPTCVSTDTQYF
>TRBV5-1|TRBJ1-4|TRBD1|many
TGCGCCAGCAGCCGGACAGGGGCGGGGGATGAAAAACTGTTTTTT
CASSRTGAGDEKLFF
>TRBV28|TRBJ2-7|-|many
TGTGCCAGCAGTTTGGGGCGGGTACCCTTGGGGGAGCAGTACTTC
CASSLGRVPLGEQYF
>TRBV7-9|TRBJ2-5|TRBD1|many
TGTGCCAGCAGCTTAGGGACAGGGATGGAGACCCAGTACTTC
CASSLGTGMETQYF
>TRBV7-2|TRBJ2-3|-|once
TGTGCCAGCAGCTTAGGCCAAGGACGCACGCAGTATTTT
CASSLGQGRTQYF
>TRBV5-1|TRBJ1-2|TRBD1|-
TGCGCCAGCAGCTTGGTGACAGGGCGTGGGGGCTACACATTC
CASSLVTGRGGYTF
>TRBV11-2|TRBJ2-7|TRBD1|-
TGTGCCAGCAGTTTGACAGGGGTAGATCAGTACTTC
CASSLTGVDQYF
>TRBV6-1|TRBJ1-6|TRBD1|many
TGTGCCAGCAGAGCTACAGGGGGAAATTCACCCCTCCACTTT
CASRATGGNSPLHF
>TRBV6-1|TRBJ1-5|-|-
TGTGCCAGCAGAGAGGGGGAGGGGGAGCAGCCCCAGCATTTT
CASREGEGEQPQHF
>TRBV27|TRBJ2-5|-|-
TGTGCCAGCCGCAAAGCCGCGTCCACCGGGAGAGGAGAAGAGACCCAGTACTTC
CASRKAASTGRGEETQYF
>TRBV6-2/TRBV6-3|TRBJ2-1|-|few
TGTGCCAGCAGTTACGGTACATGGGTTCTAGACAATGAGCAGTTCTTC
CASSYGTWVLDNEQFF
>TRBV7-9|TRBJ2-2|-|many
TGTGCCAGCACGAAGGCCAGGGGGGAGCTGTTTTTT
CASTKARGELFF
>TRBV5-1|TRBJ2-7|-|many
TGCGCCAGCAGCTTCTTCCAGGGGACGTACGAGCAGTACTTC
CASSFFQGTYEQYF
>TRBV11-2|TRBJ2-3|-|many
TGTGCCAGCAGCCGTCCCAGGAGGGGAACAGATACGCAGTATTTT
CASSRPRRGTDTQYF
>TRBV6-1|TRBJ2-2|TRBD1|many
TGTGCCAGCGACGACAGGGGGGCTGGCGGGGAGCTGTTTTTT
CASDDRGAGGELFF
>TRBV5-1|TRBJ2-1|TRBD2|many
TGCGCCAGCAGCTTGGGGACTAGCGGGATGAATGAGCAGTTCTTC
CASSLGTSGMNEQFF
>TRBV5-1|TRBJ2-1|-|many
TGCGCCAGCAGCTTGGCTGGGAGTGAGCAGTTCTTC
CASSLAGSEQFF
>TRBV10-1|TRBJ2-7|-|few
TGCGCCAGCAGTGAGACCGGATACGAGCAGTACTTC
CASSETGYEQYF
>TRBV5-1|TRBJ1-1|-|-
TGCGCCAGCAGCTTGGCCGGGTCGACTGAAGCTTTCTTT
CASSLAGSTEAFF
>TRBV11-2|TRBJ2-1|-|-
TGTGACAGCAGCCCAACCCGGAGGACGGGATTCAATGAGCAGTTCTTC
CDSSPTRRTGFNEQFF
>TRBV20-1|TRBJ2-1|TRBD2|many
TGCAGTGCTGGGGGGACTAGCGGGAGCGATGAGCAGTTCTTC
CSAGGTSGSDEQFF
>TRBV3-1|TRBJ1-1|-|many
TGTGCCAGCAGCCCCCGAGGGTACACTGAAGCTTTCTTT
CASSPRGYTEAFF
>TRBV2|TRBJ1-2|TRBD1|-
TGTGCCAGCCGAAGGACAGGGGGAAACTATGGCTACCCCTTC
CASRRTGGNYGYPF
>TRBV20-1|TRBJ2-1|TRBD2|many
TGCAGTGCGCGGTCCGGGACTAGCGGGAGGGGGAATGAGCAGTTCTTC
CSARSGTSGRGNEQFF
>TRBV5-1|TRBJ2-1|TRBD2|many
TGCGCCAGCAGCTTTCCGAGGGAGGGCCCTTACAATGAGCAGTTCTTC
CASSFPREGPYNEQFF
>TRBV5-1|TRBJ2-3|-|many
TGCGCCAGCAGTCAAGGGCTTTCGGATACGCAGTATTTT
CASSQGLSDTQYF